This T cell receptor (beta chain) was recorded in a study of radiation and T cells in renal cell carcinoma. On this clone: Its antigen is not known.

Noted time point: blood 2 weeks post-SBRT. Treatment in this sample: 15 Gy SBRT to primary tumor, nephrectomy 4 weeks later. Serial blood draws occurred at baseline and 2 and 4 weeks post-SBRT. The V end lost 2 bases, the J end lost 0 bases, and 2 bases lay between the germline ends. This CDR3 region has 12 residues. Per germline, CDR1 SGHNT and CDR2 YYREEE (reference sequence). Broader study findings: Baseline intratumoral clonotype presence is unknown without pretreatment biopsies. Top tumor clonotypes rose in blood 2 weeks post-radiation, then contracted.

Using immunoSEQ multiplex PCR, the repertoire was profiled, and TCRdb retains in-frame clones only, with some absent. Of some 150,000 clones detected, 87% appear once; the ten largest clones hold approximately 13%. The sequence was obtained from a woman between 50 and 59 years old with renal cell carcinoma. This chain uses TRBV5-4 with TRBJ1-1; D is ambiguous. The material sequenced was blood, taken from a patient whose treatment included radiotherapy and nephrectomy. CDR3 sequence (DNA): TGTGCCAGCAGCTTTCTGAACACTGAAGCTTTCTTT. This codes for CASSFLNTEAFF.